This is a list of T cell receptor beta chains from one sample in a study of HIV-infected patients and healthy controls. TCRdb passed the 5' RACE reads through MiXCR, listing each CDR3 protein once. This table has 6,000 to 8,000 distinct CDR3 sequences, approximately 9.9% appearing once. Source: blood, taken before antiretroviral therapy. These receptors were taken from an adult with HIV infection. Each CDR3 is given with its conserved first and last residue. D genes are given only for firm matches. Only some rows state a clone size, as once, few, many or a class for expanded clones.

J	V	D	size	CDR3	DNA
TRBJ2-1	TRBV28	NA	medium-sized	CASSPDRRMEQFF	TGTGCCAGCAGCCCGGACCGGAGGATGGAGCAGTTCTTC
TRBJ1-1	TRBV6-5	NA	medium-sized	CASSYRQSTGITEAFF	TGTGCCAGCAGTTACCGGCAGTCTACAGGGATCACTGAAGCTTTCTTT
TRBJ2-1	TRBV11-2	TRBD2	NA	CASSPGLAISHNEQFF	TGTGCCAGCAGCCCCGGACTAGCGATTAGTCACAATGAGCAGTTCTTC
TRBJ1-1	TRBV28	NA	medium-sized	CATDVSKAFF	TGTGCCACCGACGTATCAAAGGCTTTCTTT
TRBJ1-2	TRBV6-5	NA	medium-sized	CASRESSTYGYTF	TGTGCCAGCCGGGAGTCAAGCACCTATGGCTACACCTTC
TRBJ2-1	TRBV19	NA	few	CASRTGWAEQFF	TGTGCCAGTAGAACAGGGTGGGCTGAGCAGTTCTTC
TRBJ2-7	TRBV12-3/TRBV12-4	NA	medium-sized	CASSPPGSEQYF	TGTGCCAGCAGTCCCCCCGGGAGCGAGCAGTACTTC
TRBJ2-7	TRBV28	TRBD2	NA	CASSGSTSGRAYEQYF	TGTGCCAGCAGTGGATCGACTAGCGGGAGGGCTTACGAGCAGTACTTC
TRBJ1-1	TRBV20-1	NA	many	CSARGPANTEAFF	TGCAGTGCTAGAGGGCCGGCGAACACTGAAGCTTTCTTT
TRBJ2-4	TRBV20-1	NA	medium-sized	CSATIDIQYF	TGCAGTGCAACCATCGACATTCAGTACTTC
TRBJ2-5	TRBV4-1	NA	medium-sized	CASSQLSGSATQYF	TGCGCCAGCAGCCAGTTATCAGGGTCGGCGACCCAGTACTTC
TRBJ2-5	TRBV18	NA	NA	CASSEKETQYF	TGTGCCAGCTCAGAAAAAGAGACCCAGTACTTC
TRBJ1-1	TRBV19	TRBD1	medium-sized	CASLWGQGRNTEAFF	TGTGCCAGTCTTTGGGGACAGGGACGTAACACTGAAGCTTTCTTT
TRBJ1-5	TRBV19	NA	few	CASSIFATGQGGQPQHF	TGTGCCAGTAGTATCTTCGCAACGGGGCAGGGAGGCCAGCCCCAGCATTTT
TRBJ2-7	TRBV6-5	TRBD2	many	CASMGGYEQYF	TGTGCCAGCATGGGGGGGTACGAGCAGTACTTC
TRBJ2-7	TRBV20-1	NA	many	CSAIAVAKTYEQYF	TGCAGTGCTATCGCCGTAGCGAAGACCTACGAGCAGTACTTC
TRBJ1-1	TRBV6-5	NA	medium-sized	CASGRETEAFF	TGTGCCAGCGGCAGGGAGACTGAAGCTTTCTTT
TRBJ1-2	TRBV3-1	NA	many	CASSQDSGGYTF	TGTGCCAGCAGCCAAGATTCGGGTGGCTACACCTTC
TRBJ2-7	TRBV20-1	TRBD2	few	CSASRPGAGGEQYF	TGCAGTGCTAGTCGTCCGGGGGCGGGAGGAGAGCAGTACTTC
TRBJ1-5	TRBV2	NA	many	CASSEMVSGSQPQHF	TGTGCCAGCAGTGAGATGGTTAGTGGGAGTCAGCCCCAGCATTTT
TRBJ1-5	TRBV6-6	TRBD1	few	CASKKDRDSNQPQHF	TGTGCCAGCAAAAAGGACAGGGATAGTAATCAGCCCCAGCATTTT
TRBJ2-3	TRBV10-3	NA	NA	CAISEVTDTQYF	TGTGCCATCAGTGAAGTCACAGATACGCAGTATTTT
TRBJ2-1	TRBV3-1	NA	few	CASSLSVEQFF	TGTGCCAGCAGCCTTAGCGTTGAGCAGTTCTTC
TRBJ1-2	TRBV11-2	NA	few	CASSLGENYGYTF	TGTGCCAGCAGCTTGGGGGAAAACTATGGCTACACCTTC
TRBJ2-6	TRBV27	NA	medium-sized	CASSPFHRTSSGANVLTF	TGTGCCAGCAGTCCCTTCCATAGGACAAGCTCTGGGGCCAACGTCCTGACTTTC
TRBJ2-5	TRBV2	NA	many	CASSLDRRETQYF	TGTGCCAGCAGTCTCGACAGACGAGAGACCCAGTACTTC
TRBJ1-1	TRBV6-5	NA	medium-sized	CASGVSGLRGGTEAFF	TGTGCCAGCGGAGTGTCGGGACTCCGAGGAGGTACTGAAGCTTTCTTT
TRBJ2-4	TRBV10-3	NA	medium-sized	CAISESPGTLAKNIQYF	TGTGCCATCAGTGAGTCCCCAGGGACACTAGCCAAAAACATTCAGTACTTC
TRBJ1-1	TRBV20-1	NA	medium-sized	CSARFDFATEAFF	TGCAGTGCTAGATTTGATTTTGCCACTGAAGCTTTCTTT
TRBJ1-1	TRBV19	TRBD1	NA	CASSTAGGPEAFF	TGTGCCAGTAGTACCGCAGGGGGCCCTGAAGCTTTCTTT
TRBJ1-6	TRBV19	TRBD1	medium-sized	CASTGQGASPLHF	TGTGCCAGTACTGGACAGGGGGCTTCGCCCCTCCACTTT
TRBJ1-1	TRBV6-6	NA	medium-sized	CAAVGPGDTEAFF	TGTGCCGCGGTTGGGCCGGGGGACACTGAAGCTTTCTTT
TRBJ1-1	TRBV5-1	NA	many	CASSLGSSRGMNTEAFF	TGCGCCAGCAGCTTGGGATCCTCTAGGGGCATGAACACTGAAGCTTTCTTT
TRBJ1-1	TRBV20-1	NA	medium-sized	CSAPRPDSNTEAFF	TGCAGTGCTCCACGACCTGACTCGAACACTGAAGCTTTCTTT
TRBJ1-5	TRBV6-5	NA	NA	CASSSQDRYQPQHF	TGTGCCAGCAGTTCCCAGGACCGTTATCAGCCCCAGCATTTT
TRBJ1-1	TRBV10-3	NA	medium-sized	CAINQDGNEAFF	TGTGCCATCAATCAGGATGGCAATGAAGCTTTCTTT
TRBJ1-1	TRBV28	NA	few	CASSLWRSNTEAFF	TGTGCCAGCAGTTTATGGAGGTCGAACACTGAAGCTTTCTTT
TRBJ2-3	TRBV14	NA	many	CASSQEEDTQYF	TGTGCCAGCAGCCAAGAAGAAGATACGCAGTATTTT
TRBJ1-3	TRBV12-3/TRBV12-4	NA	few	CASSQGSSGNTIYF	TGTGCCAGCAGTCAGGGGAGCTCTGGAAACACCATATATTTT
TRBJ2-1	TRBV6-2/TRBV6-3	TRBD2	many	CASSPGTSGRFYNEQFF	TGTGCCAGCAGTCCCGGGACTAGCGGGAGGTTCTACAATGAGCAGTTCTTC
TRBJ1-5	TRBV12-3/TRBV12-4	NA	many	CASSWGQGFQPQHF	TGTGCCAGCAGTTGGGGTCAGGGCTTTCAGCCCCAGCATTTT
TRBJ1-2	TRBV7-9	NA	NA	CASQGFGENYGYTF	TGTGCCAGCCAGGGTTTCGGGGAAAACTATGGCTACACCTTC
TRBJ1-2	TRBV4-2	NA	many	CASSQPTGAEVDRYTF	TGTGCCAGCAGCCAACCAACCGGGGCTGAGGTGGATCGCTACACCTTC
TRBJ2-2	TRBV7-2	NA	medium-sized	CASSLMGTGNTGELFF	TGTGCCAGCAGCTTAATGGGAACTGGTAACACCGGGGAGCTGTTTTTT
TRBJ1-1	TRBV6-6	NA	medium-sized	CASSYEGGLNTEAFF	TGTGCCAGCAGTTACGAGGGGGGGCTCAACACTGAAGCTTTCTTT
TRBJ1-5	TRBV6-1	NA	many	CASRGRLSNQPQHF	TGTGCCAGCAGGGGGAGGCTAAGCAATCAGCCCCAGCATTTT
TRBJ2-3	TRBV6-5	NA	few	CASSYLAGSTDTQYF	TGTGCCAGCAGTTACTTGGCAGGGAGCACAGATACGCAGTATTTT
TRBJ1-5	TRBV7-9	NA	few	CASSLVGLSFSNQPQHF	TGTGCCAGCAGCTTAGTCGGGCTCTCTTTTAGCAATCAGCCCCAGCATTTT
TRBJ2-5	TRBV9	TRBD1	medium-sized	CASSAGTGLQETQYF	TGTGCCAGCAGCGCCGGGACAGGCCTCCAAGAGACCCAGTACTTC
TRBJ2-3	TRBV20-1	TRBD2	many	CSATIAGESTDTQYF	TGCAGTGCTACCATAGCGGGAGAGAGCACAGATACGCAGTATTTT
TRBJ2-1	TRBV5-6	TRBD2	medium-sized	CASSWTSFEQFF	TGTGCCAGCAGTTGGACTAGCTTTGAGCAGTTCTTC
TRBJ1-5	TRBV7-3	NA	few	CASSLSGGNQPQHF	TGTGCCAGCAGCTTATCAGGGGGCAATCAGCCCCAGCATTTT
TRBJ1-5	TRBV20-1	NA	medium-sized	CSARGDSDYQPQHF	TGCAGTGCTAGAGGAGACAGTGATTATCAGCCCCAGCATTTT
TRBJ2-3	TRBV29-1	NA	many	CSVEDRKTDTQYF	TGCAGCGTTGAAGATAGAAAAACAGATACGCAGTATTTT
TRBJ1-5	TRBV4-1	NA	medium-sized	CASSPRDGGQPQHF	TGCGCCAGCAGCCCCAGGGATGGCGGGCAGCCCCAGCATTTT